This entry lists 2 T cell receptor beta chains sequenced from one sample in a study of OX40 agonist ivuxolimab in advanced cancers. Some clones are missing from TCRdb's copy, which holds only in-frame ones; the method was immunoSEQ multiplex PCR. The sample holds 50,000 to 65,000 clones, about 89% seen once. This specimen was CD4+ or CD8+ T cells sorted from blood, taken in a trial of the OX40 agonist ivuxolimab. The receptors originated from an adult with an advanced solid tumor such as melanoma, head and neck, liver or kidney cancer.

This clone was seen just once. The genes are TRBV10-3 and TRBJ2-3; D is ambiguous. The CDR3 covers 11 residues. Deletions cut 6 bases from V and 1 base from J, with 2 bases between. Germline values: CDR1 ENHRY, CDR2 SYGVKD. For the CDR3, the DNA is TGTGCCATCAGGGGCACAGATACGCAGTATTTT. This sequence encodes CAIRGTDTQYF.

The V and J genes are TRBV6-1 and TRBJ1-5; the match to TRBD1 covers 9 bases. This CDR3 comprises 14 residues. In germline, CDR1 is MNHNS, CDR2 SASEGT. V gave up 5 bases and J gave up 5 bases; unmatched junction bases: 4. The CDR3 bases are TGTGCCAGCAGTACCCGACAGGGGGATCAGCCCCAGCATTTT. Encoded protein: CASSTRQGDQPQHF.